This is a list of T cell receptor beta chains from one sample in a study of technical replicates of blood from a handful of donors. Generated by immunoSEQ multiplex PCR, the TCRdb table keeps only in-frame clones and is missing some. The data show tens of thousands of clones, 93% seen once. The sample comprised T cells isolated from PBMCs. The receptors come from a human donor in good health. Each CDR3 is given with its conserved first and last residue. A D gene is named only where the DNA matches it firmly. Only some rows state a clone size, as once, few, many or a class for expanded clones.

j_gene: TRBJ2-7; d_gene: .; abundance: .; v_gene: TRBV19; CDR3aa: CASSIVDSSYEQYF; CDR3nt: TGTGCCAGTAGTATAGTAGACAGTTCCTACGAGCAGTACTTC
j_gene: TRBJ2-1; d_gene: TRBD2; abundance: .; v_gene: TRBV27; CDR3aa: CASSTSGSSYNEQFF; CDR3nt: TGTGCCAGCAGCACTAGCGGTAGCTCCTACAATGAGCAGTTCTTC
j_gene: TRBJ2-1; d_gene: TRBD2; abundance: once; v_gene: TRBV5-1; CDR3aa: CASSLGLAGANEQFF; CDR3nt: TGCGCCAGCAGCCTGGGACTAGCGGGGGCAAATGAGCAGTTCTTC
j_gene: TRBJ1-2; d_gene: .; abundance: .; v_gene: TRBV25-1; CDR3aa: CASTRGGDNGYTF; CDR3nt: TGTGCCAGCACAAGGGGAGGGGACAATGGCTACACCTTC
j_gene: TRBJ2-7; d_gene: TRBD2; abundance: .; v_gene: TRBV9; CDR3aa: CASSVGLAGESEQYF; CDR3nt: TGTGCCAGCAGCGTAGGACTAGCGGGGGAGTCCGAGCAGTACTTC
j_gene: TRBJ1-4; d_gene: TRBD1; abundance: once; v_gene: TRBV5-1; CDR3aa: CASSGTGGTGDGKLFF; CDR3nt: TGCGCCAGCAGCGGGACTGGCGGGACAGGGGACGGAAAACTGTTTTTT
j_gene: TRBJ2-1; d_gene: .; abundance: .; v_gene: TRBV5-1; CDR3aa: CASSYRQDQYNEQFF; CDR3nt: TGCGCCAGCAGCTATAGACAGGATCAGTACAATGAGCAGTTCTTC
j_gene: TRBJ2-7; d_gene: TRBD2; abundance: .; v_gene: TRBV7-9; CDR3aa: CASSLALPSGRSEQYF; CDR3nt: TGTGCCAGCAGCTTAGCGCTCCCTAGCGGTCGGAGCGAGCAGTACTTC
j_gene: TRBJ1-6; d_gene: TRBD1; abundance: .; v_gene: TRBV2; CDR3aa: CASRGETGDHSPLHF; CDR3nt: TGTGCCAGTCGGGGCGAAACAGGGGATCATTCACCCCTCCACTTT
j_gene: TRBJ2-7; d_gene: TRBD1; abundance: .; v_gene: TRBV5-8; CDR3aa: CASSPGQVLGYEQYF; CDR3nt: TGTGCCAGCAGCCCGGGACAGGTTCTAGGATACGAGCAGTACTTC
j_gene: TRBJ2-3; d_gene: TRBD1; abundance: .; v_gene: TRBV5-1; CDR3aa: CASSLGQGDTDTQYF; CDR3nt: TGCGCCAGCAGCTTGGGACAGGGGGACACAGATACGCAGTATTTT
j_gene: TRBJ2-3; d_gene: TRBD2; abundance: .; v_gene: TRBV2; CDR3aa: CASSFTSGGAGDTQYF; CDR3nt: TGTGCCAGCAGTTTCACTAGCGGGGGGGCCGGAGATACGCAGTATTTT
j_gene: TRBJ2-1; d_gene: .; abundance: .; v_gene: TRBV28; CDR3aa: CATTSASEQFF; CDR3nt: TGTGCCACAACCTCGGCTAGCGAGCAGTTCTTC
j_gene: TRBJ1-5; d_gene: .; abundance: once; v_gene: TRBV7-9; CDR3aa: CASSFSEDQPQHF; CDR3nt: TGTGCCAGCAGCTTTTCAGAAGATCAGCCCCAGCATTTT
j_gene: TRBJ1-1; d_gene: TRBD1; abundance: .; v_gene: TRBV7-8; CDR3aa: CASSSPGQGMVNTEAFF; CDR3nt: TGTGCCAGCAGCTCTCCGGGACAGGGTATGGTGAACACTGAAGCTTTCTTT
j_gene: TRBJ1-4; d_gene: .; abundance: .; v_gene: TRBV19; CDR3aa: CATEQRRNEKLFF; CDR3nt: TGTGCCACTGAACAGAGAAGGAATGAAAAACTGTTTTTT
j_gene: TRBJ2-7; d_gene: .; abundance: .; v_gene: TRBV5-1; CDR3aa: CASSLGLATEWDEQYF; CDR3nt: TGCGCCAGCAGCTTGGGTCTAGCGACCGAGTGGGACGAGCAGTACTTC
j_gene: TRBJ1-1; d_gene: .; abundance: .; v_gene: TRBV6-1; CDR3aa: CANSAAGAGTEAFF; CDR3nt: TGTGCCAACTCTGCTGCGGGGGCGGGTACTGAAGCTTTCTTT
j_gene: TRBJ2-3; d_gene: .; abundance: .; v_gene: TRBV5-1; CDR3aa: CASSLTSWDTQYF; CDR3nt: TGCGCCAGCAGCTTAACTAGCTGGGATACGCAGTATTTT
j_gene: TRBJ1-2; d_gene: .; abundance: .; v_gene: TRBV28; CDR3aa: CASRTLGSYTF; CDR3nt: TGTGCCAGCAGGACATTAGGTAGCTACACCTTC
j_gene: TRBJ2-2; d_gene: TRBD1; abundance: once; v_gene: TRBV6-1; CDR3aa: CASRTGNTNTGELFF; CDR3nt: TGTGCCAGCAGGACAGGGAATACGAACACCGGGGAGCTGTTTTTT
j_gene: TRBJ2-7; d_gene: TRBD2; abundance: .; v_gene: TRBV2; CDR3aa: CASSDSSGTYEQYF; CDR3nt: TGTGCCAGCAGTGACTCTAGCGGGACCTACGAGCAGTACTTC
j_gene: TRBJ1-2; d_gene: TRBD1; abundance: .; v_gene: TRBV27; CDR3aa: CASSGTGGYTF; CDR3nt: TGTGCCAGCAGTGGGACAGGTGGCTACACCTTC